The 14 T cell receptor beta chains given below trace back to one sample, sequenced in a study of cytomegalovirus exposure and HLA in healthy donors. The protocol was immunoSEQ multiplex PCR, while the TCRdb copy is restricted to in-frame clones and leaves out a portion. Seen here are approximately 88,000 clones, 95% to 97% observed once, and the top ten hold about 1.3%. The sample comprised PBMCs. Receptors were obtained from a young woman in good health and CMV-seronegative.

The chain has TRBV6-5 and TRBJ2-1; 8 bases map to TRBD2. V shed 2 bases, J shed 0 bases, and the junction held 0 bases outside the gene matches. Germline V gene lookup returns CDR1 MNHEY and CDR2 SVGAGI. The CDR3 loop spans 15 amino acids. The chain's CDR3 is CASSYLAGSYNEQFF. CDR3 bases: TGTGCCAGCAGTTACCTAGCGGGCTCCTACAATGAGCAGTTCTTC.

The chain links TRBV29-1 to TRBJ2-2; 10 bases are shared with TRBD1. CDR1 is SQVTM and CDR2 is ANQGSEA in the germline V gene. The trim removed 2 bases at V and 4 bases at J, leaving 4 bases unmatched. CDR3 length: 15 amino acids. The CDR3 reads CSVEPRDRGTGELFF. CDR3 coding DNA: TGCAGCGTTGAACCCCGGGACAGGGGCACCGGGGAGCTGTTTTTT.

V usage is TRBV5-5 and J usage is TRBJ2-7; 7 bases fit TRBD2. Germline values: CDR1 SGHKS, CDR2 YYEKEE (reference sequence). This CDR3 is 15 amino acids long. V shed 0 bases and J 4 bases; nucleotides not matched to a gene: 7. CDR3 DNA: TGTGCCAGCAGCTTGGGAGATCTAGCGGTGTACGAGCAGTACTTC. Encoded protein: CASSLGDLAVYEQYF.

The chain has TRBV4-1 and TRBJ2-2, with a weak D call TRBD1 (6 bases). The CDR3 sequence is 15 residues long. Germline loops: CDR1 MGHRA, CDR2 YSYEKL. Trimming removed 2 bases from V and 7 bases from J, with 14 bases in between. The CDR3: CASSQTGTSLGELFF. The CDR3 DNA follows: TGCGCCAGCAGCCAAACCGGGACATCTCTCGGGGAGCTGTTTTTT.

The rearrangement uses TRBV4-1 and TRBJ2-2, with 10 bases that match TRBD1. Trimming took 1 base from V and 7 from J; bases not matched to a gene: 6. CDR1 is MGHRA and CDR2 is YSYEKL in the germline V gene. CDR3 length: 16 residues. The chain's CDR3 is CASSQVGTGVHGELFF. The CDR3 bases are TGCGCCAGCAGCCAAGTCGGGACAGGGGTGCACGGGGAGCTGTTTTTT.

The chain combines TRBV27 with TRBJ1-2; perhaps TRBD1 as D (5 bases). Germline values: CDR1 MNHEY, CDR2 SMNVEV (reference sequence). V gave up 4 bases and J gave up 5 bases, with 17 bases separating them. This CDR3 region has 15 residues. The DNA for the CDR3 is TGTGCCAGCAGTTCCGGCCAGGGTATTCTTTATGGCTACACCTTC. This encodes CASSSGQGILYGYTF.

The CDR3 loop reads CASSLVSWSWTGVFDEQFF. In DNA form, the CDR3 reads TGTGCCAGCAGCTTGGTATCTTGGTCCTGGACAGGGGTTTTTGATGAGCAGTTCTTC. The chain couples TRBV5-5 to TRBJ2-1, with 9 nucleotides matching TRBD1. V gave up 0 bases and J gave up 8 bases; unmatched junction bases: 18. The CDR3 is 19 amino acids. Germline loops: CDR1 SGHKS, CDR2 YYEKEE (reference sequence).

V gene TRBV21-1 combines with J gene TRBJ2-7; the table calls TRBD2, which could not be checked here. TRBV21-1 is described as a pseudogene. The CDR3 extends over 14 amino acids. CDR3 amino acids: CASSLRERTYEQYF. The CDR3 nucleotides read TGTGCCAGCAGCCTCCGGGAGCGAACCTACGAGCAGTACTTC.

The rearrangement joins TRBV18 to TRBJ1-1; 9 bases line up with TRBD1. V dropped 3 bases and J dropped 4; count of bases not matched to a gene: 15. The CDR3 loop spans 18 amino acids. Per the germline V gene, CDR1 is KGHSH and CDR2 is LQKENI. This CDR3 is CASSPLTRDRELGTEAFF. CDR3 nucleotides: TGTGCCAGCTCACCTTTAACCCGGGACAGGGAGTTGGGCACTGAAGCTTTCTTT.

The V gene is TRBV10-3, the J gene TRBJ2-2; TRBD1 aligns across 7 bases. This CDR3 has 16 amino acids. V gave up 5 bases and J gave up 1 base; unmatched junction bases: 7. Germline values: CDR1 ENHRY, CDR2 SYGVKD. CDR3 bases: TGTGCCATCAGTACTACCGGGACAGTGAACACCGGGGAGCTGTTTTTT. Protein sequence: CAISTTGTVNTGELFF.

Details on this clone: The sample contains more than one DNA sequence encoding this CDR3. The V and J genes are TRBV18 and TRBJ2-7, with 11 bases lining up with TRBD1. The CDR3 extends over 15 amino acids. V shed 2 bases and J 0 bases; nucleotides not matched to a gene: 0. CDR1 KGHSH and CDR2 LQKENI come from the germline V gene. CDR3 in amino acids: CASSPGTGGSYEQYF. CDR3 bases: TGTGCCAGCTCACCAGGGACAGGGGGCTCCTACGAGCAGTACTTC.

The chain recombines TRBV29-1 with TRBJ2-7; tentatively, D is TRBD1 (6 bases). Trimming removed 6 bases from V and 0 bases from J, with 12 bases in between. Germline V gene lookup returns CDR1 SQVTM and CDR2 ANQGSEA. CDR3 length equals 13 residues. As DNA, the CDR3 is TGCAGCGTGGCCCGGGACACCTCCTACGAGCAGTACTTC. This gives the protein CSVARDTSYEQYF.

This chain joins TRBV14 and TRBJ2-5, with TRBD1 as a possible D gene (5 bases). The germline V gene encodes CDR1 SGHDN and CDR2 FVKESK. Trimming left V 3 bases short and J 0 bases short, with 14 bases between. CDR3 length: 16 residues. The CDR3 sequence: CASSHRRALYQETQYF. CDR3 coding DNA: TGTGCCAGCAGCCACCGCAGGGCACTATACCAAGAGACCCAGTACTTC.

V is TRBV30 and J is TRBJ2-7, with TRBD2 identical over 7 bases. The trim removed 0 bases at V and 6 bases at J, leaving 2 bases unmatched. Germline CDR1 reads GTSNPN; CDR2 reads SVGIG (reference sequence). The CDR3 length is 12 residues. CDR3 bases: TGTGCCTGGAGTGTAGGGACTACCGAGCAGTACTTC. Protein product: CAWSVGTTEQYF.